One sample yielded the 13 T cell receptor beta chains listed below, sequenced in a study of blood T cell repertoires in COVID-19. Generated by immunoSEQ multiplex PCR, the TCRdb table keeps only in-frame clones and is missing some. Altogether 320,000 or so clones are present, about 88% being singletons, with the ten largest covering more than 0.9%. The sequenced sample consisted of PBMCs or T cells enriched from blood (not recorded which). The receptors originated from a woman aged 25 to 39 who had recovered from COVID-19.

This chain connects TRBV6-5 to TRBJ2-7; a possible D gene is TRBD2 (6 bases). The length of the CDR3 is 13 residues. The V gene's germline CDR1 is MNHEY and CDR2 SVGAGI. V shed 6 bases and J shed 4 bases, with 13 bases lying between them. The CDR3 loop reads CASRRGKGYEQYF. For the CDR3, the DNA is TGTGCCAGCAGGCGGGGTAAGGGGTACGAGCAGTACTTC.

The sample holds a few counts of this clone. This chain links TRBV19 with TRBJ1-6, with 9 positions matching TRBD1. This CDR3 region has 16 residues. Losses at the gene ends were 6 bases for V and 5 bases for J; bases not matched to a gene: 8. Germline V gene sequence: CDR1 LNHDA, CDR2 SQIVND (reference sequence). The CDR3 here is CASSLTGTGNNSPLHF. The CDR3 coding sequence is TGTGCCAGTAGCCTAACTGGGACAGGGAATAATTCACCCCTCCACTTT.

The chain combines TRBV6-5 with TRBJ1-6, with TRBD1 identical over 7 bases. Germline trimming cut 2 bases from V and 13 bases from J; bases unmatched to any gene: 11. The CDR3 spans 15 residues. The germline V gene has CDR1 MNHEY and CDR2 SVGAGI. This CDR3 is CASSYARNRGRPLHF. The DNA for the CDR3 is TGTGCCAGCAGTTACGCACGTAACAGGGGAAGGCCCCTCCACTTT.

This chain joins TRBV12-3 or TRBV12-4 and TRBJ2-5; 8 nucleotides match TRBD1. V lost 5 bases and J lost 5; bases outside the gene matches: 4. The CDR3 covers 13 residues. The CDR3 coding sequence is TGTGCCAGCAGTGTGGGACAGGCGGAGACCCAGTACTTC. This translates into CASSVGQAETQYF.

V usage is TRBV24-1 and J usage is TRBJ2-1; 7 bases fit TRBD1. Germline V gene sequence: CDR1 KGHDR, CDR2 SFDVKD. V trimming: 3 bases; J trimming: 13 bases; junction bases outside the gene matches: 20. This CDR3 has 17 residues. The CDR3 spells CATSDPTPQRDRDLQFF. The CDR3 DNA follows: TGTGCCACCAGTGATCCAACGCCCCAGAGAGACAGGGATTTACAGTTCTTC.

J is TRBJ2-5 and V is TRBV5-4; TRBD1 aligns across 11 bases. This CDR3 is 16 amino acids long. Unmatched junction bases numbered 5, after V lost 4 bases and J lost 0 bases. Per germline, CDR1 SGHNT and CDR2 YYREEE (reference sequence). In nucleotides, the CDR3 is TGTGCCAGCAGCCCAGGACAGGGGGCGTACCAAGAGACCCAGTACTTC. This gives the protein CASSPGQGAYQETQYF.

The chain recombines TRBV5-1 with TRBJ1-2; 7 bases fit TRBD1. CDR3 length equals 16 residues. CDR1 is SGHRS, CDR2 YFSETQ, per germline. V trimming: 0 bases; J trimming: 3 bases; junction bases outside the gene matches: 8. The DNA of the CDR3 is TGCGCCAGCAGCTTGGCGGTGGCAGGGGGATACTATGGCTACACCTTC. It translates to CASSLAVAGGYYGYTF. Combining the CDR3 with reference TRBV5-1 and TRBJ1-2 gives the whole variable domain KAGVTQTPRYLIKTRGQQVTLSCSPISGHRSVSWYQQTPGQGLQFLFEYFSETQRNKGNFPGRFSGRQFSNSRSEMNVSTLELGDSALYLCASSLAVAGGYYGYTFGSGTRLTVV.

The chain joins TRBV6-2 or TRBV6-3 to TRBJ2-3; 7 bases map to TRBD1. CDR1 is MNHEY and CDR2 is SVGEGT in the germline V gene. There are 15 residues in the CDR3. V gave up 5 bases and J gave up 3 bases; unmatched junction bases: 8. CDR3 protein: CASSNRGAGTDTQYF. The CDR3 DNA follows: TGTGCCAGCAGTAACAGGGGAGCCGGTACAGATACGCAGTATTTT.

The chain carries TRBV19 and TRBJ2-1; D is possibly TRBD1 (5 bases). Germline V gene sequence: CDR1 LNHDA, CDR2 SQIVND (reference sequence). V was pared by 6 bases and J by 8 bases, with 17 bases between. This CDR3 is 14 amino acids long. CDR3 in amino acids: CASSRAARRDEQFF. The CDR3, as DNA: TGTGCCAGTAGCCGGGCGGCTCGCAGGGATGAGCAGTTCTTC.

The chain carries TRBV12-5 and TRBJ1-3; TRBD1 aligns across 8 bases. Trimming took 2 bases from V and 0 from J; bases not matched to a gene: 9. Germline loops: CDR1 LGHNT, CDR2 FRNRAP. The CDR3 has 18 residues. CDR3 protein: CASGLPPRTGLSGNTIYF. The CDR3, as DNA: TGTGCTAGTGGTTTGCCCCCACGGACAGGGCTCTCTGGAAACACCATATATTTT.

V gene TRBV19 combines with J gene TRBJ2-5; a weak D match, TRBD1 (6 bases). The CDR3 has 13 amino acids. Germline V gene lookup returns CDR1 LNHDA and CDR2 SQIVND (reference sequence). V was pared by 4 bases and J by 3 bases, with 9 bases between. CDR3 DNA sequence: TGTGCCAGTAGTACCCGGACAGAAGAGACCCAGTACTTC. The encoded protein is CASSTRTEETQYF.

This rearrangement joins TRBV19 to TRBJ2-5, with TRBD2 matching 7 bases. Germline CDR1 is LNHDA and CDR2 is SQIVND (reference sequence). J gave up 1 base and V 3 bases, and 5 bases lay outside the gene matches. This CDR3 contains 15 residues. CDR3 in amino acids: CASSIGAGPQETQYF. The CDR3 coding sequence is TGTGCCAGTAGTATCGGAGCGGGGCCCCAAGAGACCCAGTACTTC.

The sample holds one count of this clone. This chain joins TRBV30 and TRBJ2-2; no clear D. Germline CDR1 is GTSNPN and CDR2 is SVGIG (reference sequence). V lost 3 bases to trimming and J lost 1 base, with 6 bases between them. The CDR3 is 13 residues long. In nucleotides, the CDR3 is TGTGCCTGGAGAGACAAGAACACCGGGGAGCTGTTTTTT. Its translation: CAWRDKNTGELFF. Complete variable domain (other parts from reference TRBV30 and TRBJ2-2): SQTIHQWPATLVQPVGSPLSLECTVEGTSNPNLYWYRQAAGRGLQLLFYSVGIGQISSEVPQNLSASRPQDRQFILSSKKLLLSDSGFYLCAWRDKNTGELFFGEGSRLTVL.